The clone carrying this TCR beta chain was picked up a small number of times. Using a J-beta primer mix together with a sample-barcoded 5' primer, a second PCR was run for roughly 7 to 12 cycles. TCRdb passed the 5' RACE reads through MiXCR, listing each CDR3 protein once. The sample gives about 780,000 distinct CDR3 sequences, about 46% of which show up once; roughly 20% is in the top ten. This specimen belongs to a study of blood T cells in healthy people across ages. CDR1 is SGHTA, CDR2 FQGNSA, per germline. The CDR3 totals 14 residues. J gave up 8 bases and V 3 bases, and 9 bases lay outside the gene matches.

The TCR sequence derives from a man older than 75 in good health. Material: blood. The rearrangement joins TRBV7-2 to TRBJ1-2, with 7 positions matching TRBD1. The CDR3 region has the DNA TGTGCCAGCAGCTTCCAAAAGGGGGCGGGGGGCTACACCTTC. It codes for CASSFQKGAGGYTF.